This entry is about one T cell receptor beta chain. Antigen unknown. The read ends 3 residues early relative to the CDR3; the germline J gene fills the gap. These data are taken from a study of T cells in women clearing cervical HPV infection. The table came from immunoSEQ multiplex PCR; TCRdb's copy has only in-frame clones and leaves some out. The sample includes approximately 49,000 clones. Points from the study as a whole: It is unknown whether associations predate infection; no effector/memory or HPV-specific sorting.

This CDR3 has 15 amino acids. After removal of 8 bases from V and 3 bases from J, the junction contained 10 bases not matched to a gene. Germline V gene sequence: CDR1 MDHEN, CDR2 SYDVKM. The receptor comes from a woman between 18 and 70 years old with a cervical HPV16 infection that either progressed to CIN3+ or cleared (not recorded which). The sequenced sample was blood buffy coat. The chain carries TRBV28 and TRBJ2-7, with TRBD2 matching over 10 bases. This CDR3 is CASWRGTSAHYEQYF. The CDR3 bases that were read are TGTGCCAGCTGGCGCGGGACTAGCGCCCACTACGAG.